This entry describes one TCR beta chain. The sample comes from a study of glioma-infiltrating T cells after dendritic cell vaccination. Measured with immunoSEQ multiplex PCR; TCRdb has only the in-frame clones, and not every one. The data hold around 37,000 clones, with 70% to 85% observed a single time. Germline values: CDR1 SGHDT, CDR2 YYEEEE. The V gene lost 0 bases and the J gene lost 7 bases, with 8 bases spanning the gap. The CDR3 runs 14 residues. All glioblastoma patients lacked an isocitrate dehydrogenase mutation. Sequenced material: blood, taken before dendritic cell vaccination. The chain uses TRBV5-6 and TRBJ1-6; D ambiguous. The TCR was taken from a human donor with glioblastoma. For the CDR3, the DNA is TGTGCCAGCAGCTTGGGAGCCCTAAATTCACCCCTCCACTTT. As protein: CASSLGALNSPLHF.